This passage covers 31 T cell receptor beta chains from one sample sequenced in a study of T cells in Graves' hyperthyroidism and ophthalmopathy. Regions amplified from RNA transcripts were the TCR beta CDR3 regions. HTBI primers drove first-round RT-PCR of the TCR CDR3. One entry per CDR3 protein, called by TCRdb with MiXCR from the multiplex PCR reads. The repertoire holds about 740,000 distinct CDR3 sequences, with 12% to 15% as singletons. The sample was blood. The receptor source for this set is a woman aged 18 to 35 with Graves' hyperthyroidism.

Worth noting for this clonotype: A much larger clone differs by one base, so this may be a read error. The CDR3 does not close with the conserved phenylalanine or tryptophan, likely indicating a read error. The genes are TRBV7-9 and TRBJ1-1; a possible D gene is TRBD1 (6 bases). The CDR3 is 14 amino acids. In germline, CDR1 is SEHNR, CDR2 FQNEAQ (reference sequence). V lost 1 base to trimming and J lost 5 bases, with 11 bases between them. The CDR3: CASSLVQGGTEAFL. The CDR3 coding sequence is TGTGCCAGCAGCTTAGTACAGGGAGGAACTGAAGCTTTCTTG.

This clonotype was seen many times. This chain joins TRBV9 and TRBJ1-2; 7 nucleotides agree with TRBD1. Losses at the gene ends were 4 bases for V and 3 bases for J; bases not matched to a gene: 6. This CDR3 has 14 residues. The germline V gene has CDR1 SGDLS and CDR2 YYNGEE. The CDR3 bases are TGTGCCAGCAGCCCACACACAGGGGACTATGGCTACACCTTC. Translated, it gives CASSPHTGDYGYTF.

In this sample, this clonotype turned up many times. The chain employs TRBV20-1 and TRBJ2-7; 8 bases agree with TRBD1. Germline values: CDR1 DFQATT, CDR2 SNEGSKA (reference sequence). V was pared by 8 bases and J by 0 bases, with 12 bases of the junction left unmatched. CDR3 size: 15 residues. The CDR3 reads CSPLNRGKSSYEQYF. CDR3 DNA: TGCAGTCCTCTAAACAGGGGGAAAAGCTCCTACGAGCAGTACTTC.

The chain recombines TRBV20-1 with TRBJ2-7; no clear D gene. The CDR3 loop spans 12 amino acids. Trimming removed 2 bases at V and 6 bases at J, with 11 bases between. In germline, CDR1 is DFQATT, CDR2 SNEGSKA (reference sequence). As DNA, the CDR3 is TGCAGTGCTAGACTCCTTCCGGGCGAGCAGTACTTC. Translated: CSARLLPGEQYF.

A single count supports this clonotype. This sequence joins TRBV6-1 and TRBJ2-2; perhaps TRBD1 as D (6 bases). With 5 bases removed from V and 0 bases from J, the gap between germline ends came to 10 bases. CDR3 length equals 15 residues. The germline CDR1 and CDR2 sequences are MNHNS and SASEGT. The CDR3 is CASSHRVANTGELFF. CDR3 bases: TGTGCCAGCAGTCACAGGGTTGCGAACACCGGGGAGCTGTTTTTT.

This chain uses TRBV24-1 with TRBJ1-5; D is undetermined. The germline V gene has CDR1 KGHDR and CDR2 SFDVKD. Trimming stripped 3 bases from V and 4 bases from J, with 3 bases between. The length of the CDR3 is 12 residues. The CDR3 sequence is CATSDGNQPQHF. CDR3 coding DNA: TGTGCCACCAGTGATGGGAATCAGCCCCAGCATTTT.

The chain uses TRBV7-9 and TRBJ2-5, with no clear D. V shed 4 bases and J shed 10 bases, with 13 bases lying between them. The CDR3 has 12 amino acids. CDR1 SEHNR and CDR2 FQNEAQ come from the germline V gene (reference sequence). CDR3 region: CASSYGPLDQYF. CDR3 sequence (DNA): TGTGCCAGCAGCTATGGGCCCCTAGACCAGTACTTC.

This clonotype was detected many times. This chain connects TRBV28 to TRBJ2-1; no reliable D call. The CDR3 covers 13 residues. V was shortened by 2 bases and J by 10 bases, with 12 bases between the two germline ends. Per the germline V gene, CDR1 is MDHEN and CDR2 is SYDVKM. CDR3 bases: TGTGCCAGCAGTTTAGCATTTACCCGGGAGCAGTTCTTC. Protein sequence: CASSLAFTREQFF.

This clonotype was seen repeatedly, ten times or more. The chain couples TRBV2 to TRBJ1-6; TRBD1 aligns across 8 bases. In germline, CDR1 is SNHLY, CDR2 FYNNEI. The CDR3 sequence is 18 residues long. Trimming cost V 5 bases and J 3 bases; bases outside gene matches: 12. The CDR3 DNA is TGTGCCAGCAGTCCGGGACAGGAGTATAAGTTCTATAATTCACCCCTCCACTTT. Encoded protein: CASSPGQEYKFYNSPLHF.

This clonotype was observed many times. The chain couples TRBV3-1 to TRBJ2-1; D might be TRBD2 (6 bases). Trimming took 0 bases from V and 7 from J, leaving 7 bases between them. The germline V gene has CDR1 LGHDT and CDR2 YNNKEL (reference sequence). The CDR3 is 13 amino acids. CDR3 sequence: CASSQDRGNEQFF. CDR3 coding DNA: TGTGCCAGCAGCCAAGATCGGGGGAATGAGCAGTTCTTC.

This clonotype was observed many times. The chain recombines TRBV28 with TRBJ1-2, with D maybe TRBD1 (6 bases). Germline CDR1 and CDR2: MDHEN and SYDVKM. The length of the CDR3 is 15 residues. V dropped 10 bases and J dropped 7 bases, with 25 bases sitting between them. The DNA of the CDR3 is TGTGCCACCGAAAATAGGGGCCCCGGGGGCCGTGGCTACACCTTC. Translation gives CATENRGPGGRGYTF.

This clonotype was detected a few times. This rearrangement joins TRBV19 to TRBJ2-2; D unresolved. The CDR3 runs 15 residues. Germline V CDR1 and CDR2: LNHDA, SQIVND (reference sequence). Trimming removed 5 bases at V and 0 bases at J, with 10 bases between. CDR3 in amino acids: CASSPRHTNTGELFF. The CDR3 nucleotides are TGTGCCAGTAGTCCCCGACACACGAACACCGGGGAGCTGTTTTTT.

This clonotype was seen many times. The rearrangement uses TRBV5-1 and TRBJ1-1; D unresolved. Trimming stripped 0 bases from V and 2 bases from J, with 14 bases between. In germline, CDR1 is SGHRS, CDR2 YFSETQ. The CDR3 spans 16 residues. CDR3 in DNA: TGCGCCAGCAGCTTGGAGCTTCCTAGCACTAACACTGAAGCTTTCTTT. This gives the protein CASSLELPSTNTEAFF. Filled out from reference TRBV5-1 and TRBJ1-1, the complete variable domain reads KAGVTQTPRYLIKTRGQQVTLSCSPISGHRSVSWYQQTPGQGLQFLFEYFSETQRNKGNFPGRFSGRQFSNSRSEMNVSTLELGDSALYLCASSLELPSTNTEAFFGQGTRLTVV.

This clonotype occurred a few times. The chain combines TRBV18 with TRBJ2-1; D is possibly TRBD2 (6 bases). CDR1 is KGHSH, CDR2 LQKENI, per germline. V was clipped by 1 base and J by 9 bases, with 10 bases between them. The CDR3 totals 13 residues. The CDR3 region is CASSPLAEGEQFF. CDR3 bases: TGTGCCAGCTCACCACTAGCGGAGGGTGAGCAGTTCTTC.

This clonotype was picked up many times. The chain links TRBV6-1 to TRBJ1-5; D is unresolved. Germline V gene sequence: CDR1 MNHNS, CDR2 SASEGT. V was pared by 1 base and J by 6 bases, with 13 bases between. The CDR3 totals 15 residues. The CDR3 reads CASSEGTGIGQPQHF. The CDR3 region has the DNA TGTGCCAGCAGTGAAGGGACTGGGATCGGTCAGCCCCAGCATTTT.

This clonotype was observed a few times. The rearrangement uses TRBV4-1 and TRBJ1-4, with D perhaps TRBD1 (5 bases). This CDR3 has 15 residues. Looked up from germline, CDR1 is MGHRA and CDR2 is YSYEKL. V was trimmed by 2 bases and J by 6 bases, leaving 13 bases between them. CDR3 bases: TGCGCCAGCAGCCAAATTTGGGGGACCGATGAAAAACTGTTTTTT. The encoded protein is CASSQIWGTDEKLFF.

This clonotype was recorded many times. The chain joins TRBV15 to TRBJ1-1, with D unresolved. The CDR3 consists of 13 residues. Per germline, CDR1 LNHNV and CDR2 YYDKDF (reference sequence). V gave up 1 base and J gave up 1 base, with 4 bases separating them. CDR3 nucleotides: TGTGCCACCAGCAGAGGGGGGAACACTGAAGCTTTCTTT. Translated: CATSRGGNTEAFF.

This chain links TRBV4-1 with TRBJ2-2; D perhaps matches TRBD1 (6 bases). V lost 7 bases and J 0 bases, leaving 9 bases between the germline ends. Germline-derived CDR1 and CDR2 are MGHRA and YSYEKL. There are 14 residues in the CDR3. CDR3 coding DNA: TGCGCCAGCACGGACAGAACGAACACCGGGGAGCTGTTTTTT. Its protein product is CASTDRTNTGELFF.

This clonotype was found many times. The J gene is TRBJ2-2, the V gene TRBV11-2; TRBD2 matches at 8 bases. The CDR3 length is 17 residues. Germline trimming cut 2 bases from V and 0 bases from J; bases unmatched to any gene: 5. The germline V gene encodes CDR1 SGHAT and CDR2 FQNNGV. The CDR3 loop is CASSLRKGLANTGELFF. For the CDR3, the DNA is TGTGCCAGCAGCTTACGTAAGGGACTAGCGAACACCGGGGAGCTGTTTTTT.

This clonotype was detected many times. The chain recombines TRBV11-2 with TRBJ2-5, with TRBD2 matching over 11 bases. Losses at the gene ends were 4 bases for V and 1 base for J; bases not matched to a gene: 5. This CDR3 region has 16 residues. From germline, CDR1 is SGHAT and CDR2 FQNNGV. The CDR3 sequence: CASSSSLAGGQETQYF. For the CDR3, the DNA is TGTGCCAGCAGCTCCAGTCTAGCGGGAGGCCAAGAGACCCAGTACTTC.

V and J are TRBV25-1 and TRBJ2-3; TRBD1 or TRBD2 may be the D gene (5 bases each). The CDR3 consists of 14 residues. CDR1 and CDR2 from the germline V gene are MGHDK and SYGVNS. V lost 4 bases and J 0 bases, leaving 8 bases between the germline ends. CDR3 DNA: TGTGCCAGCAGTGCCTGGGACAGCACAGATACGCAGTATTTT. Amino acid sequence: CASSAWDSTDTQYF.

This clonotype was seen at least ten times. The CDR3 DNA reads TGCGCCAGCAGCCTAACTAGCGGGAGTGTCCACGAGCAGTACTTC. This translates into CASSLTSGSVHEQYF. The rearrangement uses TRBV5-1 and TRBJ2-7; 11 bases map to TRBD2. The germline gives CDR1 SGHRS, CDR2 YFSETQ. The junction had 8 bases not matched to a gene; V was cut back by 4 bases and J by 5 bases. The CDR3 covers 15 residues.

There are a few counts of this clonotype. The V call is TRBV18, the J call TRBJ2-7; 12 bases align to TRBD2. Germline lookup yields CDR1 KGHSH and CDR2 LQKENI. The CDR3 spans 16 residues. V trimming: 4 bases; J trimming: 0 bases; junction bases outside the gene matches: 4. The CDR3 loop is CASSLKLAGGSYEQYF. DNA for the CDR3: TGTGCCAGCTCACTCAAACTAGCGGGAGGCTCCTACGAGCAGTACTTC.

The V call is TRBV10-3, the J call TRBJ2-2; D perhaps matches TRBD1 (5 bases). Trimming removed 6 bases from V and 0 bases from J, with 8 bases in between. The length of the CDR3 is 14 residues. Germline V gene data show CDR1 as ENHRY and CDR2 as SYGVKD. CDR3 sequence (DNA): TGTGCCATCAGACAGGAGCCGAACACCGGGGAGCTGTTTTTT. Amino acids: CAIRQEPNTGELFF.

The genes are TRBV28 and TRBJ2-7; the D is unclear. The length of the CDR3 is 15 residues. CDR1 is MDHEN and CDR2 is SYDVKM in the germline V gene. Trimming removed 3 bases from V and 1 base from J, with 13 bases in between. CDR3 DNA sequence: TGTGCCAGCAGTTTTGTTTCCTCTCCGTCCTACGAGCAGTACTTC. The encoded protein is CASSFVSSPSYEQYF.

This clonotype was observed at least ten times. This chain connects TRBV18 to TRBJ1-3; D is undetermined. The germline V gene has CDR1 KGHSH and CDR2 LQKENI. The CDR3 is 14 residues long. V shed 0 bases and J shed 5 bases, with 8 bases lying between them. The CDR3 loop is CASSPPWGRNTIYF. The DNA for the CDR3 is TGTGCCAGCTCACCACCCTGGGGAAGAAACACCATATATTTT.

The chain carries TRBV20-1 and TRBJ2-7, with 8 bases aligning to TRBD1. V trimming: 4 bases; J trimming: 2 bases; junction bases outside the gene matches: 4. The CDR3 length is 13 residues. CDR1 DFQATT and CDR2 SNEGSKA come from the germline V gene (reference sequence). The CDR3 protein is CSATDRETYEQYF. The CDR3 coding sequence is TGCAGTGCTACGGACAGGGAGACCTACGAGCAGTACTTC.

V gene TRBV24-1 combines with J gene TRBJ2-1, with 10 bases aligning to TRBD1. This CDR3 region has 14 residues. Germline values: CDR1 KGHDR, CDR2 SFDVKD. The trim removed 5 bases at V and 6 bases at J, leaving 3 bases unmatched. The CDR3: CATSGDRGGNEQFF. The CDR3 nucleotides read TGTGCCACCAGTGGGGACAGGGGAGGCAATGAGCAGTTCTTC.

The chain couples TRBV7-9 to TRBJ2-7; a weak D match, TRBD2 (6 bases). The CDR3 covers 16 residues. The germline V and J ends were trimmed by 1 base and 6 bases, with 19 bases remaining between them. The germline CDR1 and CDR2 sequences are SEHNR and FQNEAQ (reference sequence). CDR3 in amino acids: CASSLGRWGGVVEQYF. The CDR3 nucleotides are TGTGCCAGCAGCTTAGGTCGGTGGGGAGGCGTAGTCGAGCAGTACTTC. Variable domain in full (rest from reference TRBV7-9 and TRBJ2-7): DTGVSQNPRHKITKRGQNVTFRCDPISEHNRLYWYRQTLGQGPEFLTYFQNEAQLEKSRLLSDRFSAERPKGSFSTLEIQRTEQGDSAMYLCASSLGRWGGVVEQYFGPGTRLTVT.

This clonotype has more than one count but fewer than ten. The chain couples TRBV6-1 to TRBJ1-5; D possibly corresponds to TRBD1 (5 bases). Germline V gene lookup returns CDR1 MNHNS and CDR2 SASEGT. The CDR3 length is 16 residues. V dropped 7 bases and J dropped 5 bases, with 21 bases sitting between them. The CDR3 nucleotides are TGTGCCAGCATTGACGACCCGACAGTTCGCTATCAGCCCCAGCATTTT. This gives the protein CASIDDPTVRYQPQHF.

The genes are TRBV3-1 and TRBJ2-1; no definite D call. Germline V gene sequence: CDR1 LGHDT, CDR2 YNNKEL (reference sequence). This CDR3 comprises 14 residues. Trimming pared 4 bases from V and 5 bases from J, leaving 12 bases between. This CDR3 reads CASSPYGLDNEQFF. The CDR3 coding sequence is TGTGCCAGCAGCCCCTACGGTCTCGACAATGAGCAGTTCTTC.